This T cell receptor beta chain stems from a study of T cells after yellow fever vaccination. General observations from the study: Researchers cautioned that FACS-sorted repertoires could harbor abundant clonotypes contaminating from the bulk population. Of the clonotypes, a small share occurred in both CD4 and CD8 compartments.

TCRdb ran MiXCR on the 5' RACE reads and lists one entry per CDR3 protein. The data contain approximately 69,000 distinct CDR3 sequences, approximately 6.2% of them seen just once; the ten biggest clones take up around 2.2%. This clonotype was recorded many times. Its cognate antigen is unknown. Sample: CD4+ T cells sorted from PBMCs, taken about 2 weeks after the first yellow fever vaccination. The receptor was derived from a man aged 18-30 years who received the YFV17D yellow fever vaccine.

The CDR3 nucleotides read TGTGCCAGCAGCCAGTTGACGGGGACCTCGGGGGAGCAGTTCTTC. It translates to CASSQLTGTSGEQFF. The chain recombines TRBV3-1 with TRBJ2-1, with D perhaps matching TRBD1 or TRBD2 (5 bases each). The V end lost 3 bases, the J end lost 10 bases, and 19 bases lay between the germline ends. Germline V gene sequence: CDR1 LGHDT, CDR2 YNNKEL (reference sequence). The CDR3 is 15 residues long.